This T cell receptor beta chain was documented in a study of Ad26.COV2.S vaccination and SARS-CoV-2 variants. The study, taken as a whole, reports: Greater spike-specific TCR breadth was seen in vaccine recipients than in placebo recipients.

Points on this clone: Antigen unknown.

Repertoires were generated with immunoSEQ multiplex PCR, while TCRdb's copy carries only in-frame clones and drops some. The sample contains some 180,000 clones, around nine tenths of which appear only once. Germline V gene data show CDR1 as LGHNA and CDR2 as YNFKEQ. The CDR3 extends over 14 amino acids. V dropped 4 bases and J dropped 3; count of bases not matched to a gene: 4. The rearrangement links TRBV4-2 to TRBJ1-1; 8 positions agree with TRBD1. The receptor's source is a human donor who had recovered from COVID-19. Source: peripheral blood, taken after recovery from COVID-19. CDR3 nucleotide sequence: TGTGCCAGCAGCCCGTGGGGACAGGACACTGAAGCTTTCTTT. Its translation: CASSPWGQDTEAFF.